This T cell receptor (beta chain) emerged from a study of blood T cell repertoires in COVID-19. Here immunoSEQ multiplex PCR was the method, and the copy in TCRdb shows in-frame clones only, minus some. The repertoire includes 150,000 to 250,000 clones, roughly 87% of them detected once, and 2% to 2.5% sits in the top ten. Cohorts were assigned according to the clinical history that participants reported. Cohort 3 recovery required two negative PCRs, clearance, or symptom resolution. Germline V CDR1 and CDR2: DFQATT, SNEGSKA (reference sequence). The CDR3 consists of 14 residues. The V and J ends lost 3 bases and 3 bases, in that order; junction bases with no gene match: 6.

This chain joins TRBV20-1 and TRBJ2-7, with 9 bases that match TRBD2. The clonotype comes from a woman aged 25 to 39 who had recovered from COVID-19. The sequencing input was PBMCs or T cells enriched from blood (not recorded which). This CDR3 is CSASGGAGGYEQYF. The CDR3 nucleotides are TGCAGTGCTAGTGGCGGAGCGGGGGGCTACGAGCAGTACTTC.